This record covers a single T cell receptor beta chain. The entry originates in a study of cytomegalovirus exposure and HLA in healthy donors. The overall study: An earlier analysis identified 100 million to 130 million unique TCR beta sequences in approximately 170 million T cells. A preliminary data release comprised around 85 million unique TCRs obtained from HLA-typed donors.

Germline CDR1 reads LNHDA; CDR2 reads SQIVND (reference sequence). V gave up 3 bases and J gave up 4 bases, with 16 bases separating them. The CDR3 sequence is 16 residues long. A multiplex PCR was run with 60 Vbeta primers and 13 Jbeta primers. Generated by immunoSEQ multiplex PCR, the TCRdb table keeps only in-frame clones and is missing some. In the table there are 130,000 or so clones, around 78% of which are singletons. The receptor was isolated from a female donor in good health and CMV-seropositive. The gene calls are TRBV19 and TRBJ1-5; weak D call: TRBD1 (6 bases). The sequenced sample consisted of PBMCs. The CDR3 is CASSMEDRILNQPQHF. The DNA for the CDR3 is TGTGCCAGTAGTATGGAGGACAGAATCCTTAATCAGCCCCAGCATTTT. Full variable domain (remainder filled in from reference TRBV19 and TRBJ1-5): DGGITQSPKYLFRKEGQNVTLSCEQNLNHDAMYWYRQDPGQGLRLIYYSQIVNDFQKGDIAEGYSVSREKKESFPLTVTSAQKNPTAFYLCASSMEDRILNQPQHFGDGTRLSIL.